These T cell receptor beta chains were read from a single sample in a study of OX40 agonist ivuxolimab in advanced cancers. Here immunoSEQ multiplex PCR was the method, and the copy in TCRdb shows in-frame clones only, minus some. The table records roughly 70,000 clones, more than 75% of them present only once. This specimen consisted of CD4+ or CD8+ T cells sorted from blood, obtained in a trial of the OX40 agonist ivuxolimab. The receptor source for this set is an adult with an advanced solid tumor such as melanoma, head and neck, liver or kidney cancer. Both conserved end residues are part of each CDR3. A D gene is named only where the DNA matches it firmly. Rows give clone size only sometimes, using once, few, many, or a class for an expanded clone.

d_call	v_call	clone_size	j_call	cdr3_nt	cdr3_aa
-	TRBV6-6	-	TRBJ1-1	TGTGCCAGCAACCTCGGGTGGATGAACACTGAAGCTTTCTTT	CASNLGWMNTEAFF
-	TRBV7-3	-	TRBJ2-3	TGTGCCAGCAGCCCGGATCATGGGGGATCTACGCAGTATTTT	CASSPDHGGSTQYF
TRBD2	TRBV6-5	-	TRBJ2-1	TGTGCCAGCCGACTAGCGGAGTACAATGAGCAGTTCTTC	CASRLAEYNEQFF
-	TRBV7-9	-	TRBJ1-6	TGTGCCAGCAGCCCGAATGGTCCGGCATCACCCCTCCACTTT	CASSPNGPASPLHF
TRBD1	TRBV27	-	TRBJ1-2	TGTGCCAGCAGTTTACAGGGGGCAATGCAAATCGGAGGCTACACCTTC	CASSLQGAMQIGGYTF
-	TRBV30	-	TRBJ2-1	TGTGCCTGGAGTGGCCTCAATGAGCAGTTCTTC	CAWSGLNEQFF
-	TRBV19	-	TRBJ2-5	TGTGCCAGTAGTGCGGTGAACGGAGAGACCCAGTACTTC	CASSAVNGETQYF
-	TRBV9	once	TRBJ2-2	TGTGCCAGCAGCGTGGAGGGGTGGGCCGGGGAGCTGTTTTTT	CASSVEGWAGELFF
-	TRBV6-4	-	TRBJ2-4	TGTGCCAGGGGGGACCTCCGAAACATTCAGTACTTC	CARGDLRNIQYF
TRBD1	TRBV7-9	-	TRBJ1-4	TGTGCCAGCAGCTTAGGACAGGGGGCGTTTGGACTTGAAAAACTGTTTTTT	CASSLGQGAFGLEKLFF
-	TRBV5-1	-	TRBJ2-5	TGCGCCAGCAGCGGTAAGGCAGCCTACCAAGAGACCCAGTACTTC	CASSGKAAYQETQYF
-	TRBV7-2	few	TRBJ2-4	TGTGCCAGCAGCTTAGGCCTTGGGGCTCACCAAAACATTCAGTACTTC	CASSLGLGAHQNIQYF
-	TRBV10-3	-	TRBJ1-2	TGTGCCATCAGTGAGATGGGGCCTTATGGCTACACCTTC	CAISEMGPYGYTF
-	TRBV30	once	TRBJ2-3	TGTGCCTGGAGGATCCCACCACAGACTACGCAGTATTTT	CAWRIPPQTTQYF
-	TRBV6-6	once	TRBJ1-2	TGTGCCAGCAGTGCAGGGGATGGCTATGGCTACACCTTC	CASSAGDGYGYTF
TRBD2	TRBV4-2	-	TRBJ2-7	TGTGCCAGCAGCCGGGATAGGGCGGGGGTCACGCTTATTTCCTACGAGCAGTACTTC	CASSRDRAGVTLISYEQYF
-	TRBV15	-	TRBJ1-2	TGTGCCACCAGCTCCCAATTAACAGGGCATGGCTACACCTTC	CATSSQLTGHGYTF
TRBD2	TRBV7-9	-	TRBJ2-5	TGTGTTCTTGGGGGGAGGGCCCGAGAGACCCAGTACTTC	CVLGGRARETQYF
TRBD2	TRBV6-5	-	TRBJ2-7	TGTGCCAGCAGTTACAGGACTAGTTCCGAGCAGTACTTC	CASSYRTSSEQYF
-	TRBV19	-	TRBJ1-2	TGTGCCAGTAGCCTCGAGGCCTATGGCTACACCTTC	CASSLEAYGYTF
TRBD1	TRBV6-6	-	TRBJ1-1	TGTGCCAGCAGCTTAGACAGGGCTACTGAAGCTTTCTTT	CASSLDRATEAFF
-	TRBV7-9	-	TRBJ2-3	TGTGCCAGCAGCTATGACCGGGGCGGGGCCTCAGATACGCAGTATTTT	CASSYDRGGASDTQYF
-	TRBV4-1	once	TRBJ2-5	TGCGCCAGCAGCCACCCGGGATTTGGTCAAGAGACCCAGTACTTC	CASSHPGFGQETQYF
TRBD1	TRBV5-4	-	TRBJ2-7	TGTGCCAGCAGGACCGAACTTGGACAGGGGGTAAGCCCCCTGAACTTC	CASRTELGQGVSPLNF
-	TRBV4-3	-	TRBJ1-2	TGCGCCAGCAGCCTTACGGGCCGGGGAGGCTACACCTTC	CASSLTGRGGYTF
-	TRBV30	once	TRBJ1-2	TGTGCCTGGAGCCCCCTCACGGGAAACTATGGCTACACCTTC	CAWSPLTGNYGYTF
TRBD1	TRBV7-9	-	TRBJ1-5	TGTGCCAGCAGCCGACAGGGGGACCAGCCCCAGCATTTT	CASSRQGDQPQHF
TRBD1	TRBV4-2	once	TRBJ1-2	TGTGCCAGCAGCCACCCCCCGACAGGGAAATTAGATGGCTACACCTTC	CASSHPPTGKLDGYTF
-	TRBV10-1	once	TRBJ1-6	TGCGCCAGCATGAACGGACTTTCGGATTCACCCCTCCACTTT	CASMNGLSDSPLHF
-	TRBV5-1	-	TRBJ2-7	TGCGCCAGCAGCTTGGATGGGGGCCCCTACGAGCAGTACTTC	CASSLDGGPYEQYF
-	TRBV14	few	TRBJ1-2	TGTGCCAGCAGCTTCAATAGAGGAACAGACTACACCTTC	CASSFNRGTDYTF
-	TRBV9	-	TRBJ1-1	TGTGCCAGCAGCGTAGGGGCGGGGAACACTGAAGCTTTCTTT	CASSVGAGNTEAFF
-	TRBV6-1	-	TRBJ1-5	TGTGCCAGCAGTGTTGACAGGTCCTACAATCAGCCCCAGCATTTT	CASSVDRSYNQPQHF
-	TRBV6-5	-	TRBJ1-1	TGTGCCAGCAGTTCCCTATCCTCCATTGAAGCTTTCTTT	CASSSLSSIEAFF
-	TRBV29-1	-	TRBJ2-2	TGCAGCGCCGGCACCCCCGACACCGGGGAGCTGTTTTTT	CSAGTPDTGELFF
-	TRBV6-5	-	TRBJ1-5	TGTGCCAGCAGTTACGATGGGGGGGGAGGGCAGCCCCAGCATTTT	CASSYDGGGGQPQHF
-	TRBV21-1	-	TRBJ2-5	TGTGCCAGCAGCCCTAATAATGGGCAGTACTTC	CASSPNNGQYF
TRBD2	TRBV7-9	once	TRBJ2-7	TGTGCCAGCAGCGTCGGGGGACTAGCGGGCGGCGAGCAGTACTTC	CASSVGGLAGGEQYF
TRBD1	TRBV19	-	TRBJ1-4	TGTGCCAGTAGCCAGGGAATAGGGGGCGGTGAAAAACTGTTTTTT	CASSQGIGGGEKLFF
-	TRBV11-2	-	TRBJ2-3	TGTGCCAGCAGTTCTACTCGGGGGCTTGAGCAGTATTTT	CASSSTRGLEQYF
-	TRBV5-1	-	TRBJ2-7	TGCGCCAGCAGCCCCTCCCGGGGGGAGCAGTACTTC	CASSPSRGEQYF
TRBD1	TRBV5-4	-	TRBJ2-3	TGTGCCAGCAGTCATCAGGGGGCTGGCACAGATACGCAGTATTTT	CASSHQGAGTDTQYF
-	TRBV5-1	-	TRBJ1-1	TGCGCCAGCAGCTTGGGAAGACGGATCCAGAACACTGAAGCTTTCTTT	CASSLGRRIQNTEAFF
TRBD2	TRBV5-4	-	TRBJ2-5	TGTGCCAGCAGCGCGTCGGGACTAGCGGGGGTAGAGACCCAGTACTTC	CASSASGLAGVETQYF
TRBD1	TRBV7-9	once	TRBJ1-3	TGTGCCAGCAGCCGGCAGGGGGCTGTTGGAAACACCATATATTTT	CASSRQGAVGNTIYF
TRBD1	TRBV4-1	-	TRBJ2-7	TGCGCCAGCAGCCAAGATCTCAGGGGACAGGGGCTCTACGAGCAGTACTTC	CASSQDLRGQGLYEQYF
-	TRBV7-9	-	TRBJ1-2	TGTGCCAGCAGTTTCCGGGGCCCGGGGGCGGATGGCTACACCTTC	CASSFRGPGADGYTF
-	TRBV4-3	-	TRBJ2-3	TGCGCCAGCAGCCAAGTGAGGGGGGGCGGCACAGATACGCAGTATTTT	CASSQVRGGGTDTQYF
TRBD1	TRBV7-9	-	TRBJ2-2	TGTGCCAGCAGACTTGGACAGGGGGCGTCGGGGGAGCTGTTTTTT	CASRLGQGASGELFF
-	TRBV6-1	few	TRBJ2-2	TGTGCCAGCAGTCAAGGGTCCACGGTGTGGGCCGGGGAGCTGTTTTTT	CASSQGSTVWAGELFF
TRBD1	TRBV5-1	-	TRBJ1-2	TGCGCCAGTAGACAAGGGGACAGGGGACTTTATGGCTACACCTTC	CASRQGDRGLYGYTF
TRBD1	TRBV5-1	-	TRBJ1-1	TGCGCCAGCAGTCTTACAGGGGACACTGAAGCTTTCTTT	CASSLTGDTEAFF
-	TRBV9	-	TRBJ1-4	TGTGCCAGCAGCCCATGGGGCGCCACTAATGAAAAACTGTTTTTT	CASSPWGATNEKLFF
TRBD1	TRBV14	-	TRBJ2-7	TGTGCCAGCAGCCCTCGAACCCACGGGACAGGGACCCCCTACGAGCAGTACTTC	CASSPRTHGTGTPYEQYF
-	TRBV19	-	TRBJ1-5	TGTGCCAGTAGTATCAGAGGGGTGGGCAATCAGCCCCAGCATTTT	CASSIRGVGNQPQHF
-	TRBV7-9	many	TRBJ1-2	TGTGCCAGCAGCTTAGAAGTATCTAGCCGGGGAGGCTACACCTTC	CASSLEVSSRGGYTF
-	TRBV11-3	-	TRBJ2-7	TGTGCCAGCAGCTTACGAGGGAGCTACGAGCAGTACTTC	CASSLRGSYEQYF
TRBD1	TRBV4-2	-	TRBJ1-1	TGTGCCAGCAGCAATCGGGACAGGGCGGCTACCAATGACACTGAAGCTTTCTTT	CASSNRDRAATNDTEAFF
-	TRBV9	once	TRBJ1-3	TGTGCCAGCAGCGTAGCGGGATCTGGAAACACCATATATTTT	CASSVAGSGNTIYF